This T cell receptor (beta chain) stems from a study of blood T cell repertoires in COVID-19. Symptom resolution, clearance, or two negative PCRs marked the recovered donors of Cohort 3. Data came from immunoSEQ multiplex PCR; TCRdb stores just in-frame clones and leaves some out. The sample includes around 150,000 clones, more than 75% of them seen just once. Germline-derived CDR1 and CDR2 are LNHDA and SQIVND (reference sequence). Trimming cost V 7 bases and J 2 bases, with 15 bases left between them. This CDR3 contains 15 residues. This chain connects TRBV19 to TRBJ2-1; possible D gene TRBD2, 6 bases. The sequenced sample was PBMCs or T cells enriched from blood (not recorded which). The origin of this receptor is a middle-aged man who had recovered from COVID-19. CDR3: CASMVGTATYNEQFF. The CDR3 DNA is TGTGCCAGTATGGTGGGGACTGCCACCTACAATGAGCAGTTCTTC.